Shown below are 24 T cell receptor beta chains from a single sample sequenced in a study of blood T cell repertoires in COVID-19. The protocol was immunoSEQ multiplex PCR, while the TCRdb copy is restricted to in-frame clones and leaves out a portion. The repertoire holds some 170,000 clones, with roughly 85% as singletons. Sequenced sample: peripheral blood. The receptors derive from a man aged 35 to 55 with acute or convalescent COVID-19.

The CDR3 reads CASSQGEGSNQPQHF. CDR3 coding DNA: TGTGCCAGCAGCCAAGGAGAGGGTAGCAATCAGCCCCAGCATTTT. This chain connects TRBV3-1 (or the pseudogene TRBV3-2) to TRBJ1-5; D is undetermined. V was trimmed by 1 base and J by 0 bases, leaving 7 bases between them. This CDR3 comprises 15 residues. Germline V gives CDR1 LGHDT, CDR2 YNNKEL (reference sequence).

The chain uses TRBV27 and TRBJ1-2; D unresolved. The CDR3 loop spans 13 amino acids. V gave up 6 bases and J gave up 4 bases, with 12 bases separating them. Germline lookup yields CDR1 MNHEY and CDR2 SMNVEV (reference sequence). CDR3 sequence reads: CASSQAPSYGYTF. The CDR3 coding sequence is TGTGCCAGCAGCCAAGCCCCATCCTATGGCTACACCTTC.

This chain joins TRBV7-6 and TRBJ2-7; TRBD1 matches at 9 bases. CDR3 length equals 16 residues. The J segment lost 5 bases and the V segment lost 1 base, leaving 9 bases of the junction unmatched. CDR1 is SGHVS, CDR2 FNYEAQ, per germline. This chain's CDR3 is CASSLVYPGQGDEQYF. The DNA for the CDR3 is TGTGCCAGCAGCTTAGTATATCCGGGACAGGGAGACGAGCAGTACTTC.

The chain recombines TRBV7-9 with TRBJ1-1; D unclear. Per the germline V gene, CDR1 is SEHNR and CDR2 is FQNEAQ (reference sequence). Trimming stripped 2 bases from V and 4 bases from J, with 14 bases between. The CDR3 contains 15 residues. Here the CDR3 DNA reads TGTGCCAGCAGCTTACGTAGAGCCGGAGGCACTGAAGCTTTCTTT. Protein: CASSLRRAGGTEAFF. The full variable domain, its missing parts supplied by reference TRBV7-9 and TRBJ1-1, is DTGVSQNPRHKITKRGQNVTFRCDPISEHNRLYWYRQTLGQGPEFLTYFQNEAQLEKSRLLSDRFSAERPKGSFSTLEIQRTEQGDSAMYLCASSLRRAGGTEAFFGQGTRLTVV.

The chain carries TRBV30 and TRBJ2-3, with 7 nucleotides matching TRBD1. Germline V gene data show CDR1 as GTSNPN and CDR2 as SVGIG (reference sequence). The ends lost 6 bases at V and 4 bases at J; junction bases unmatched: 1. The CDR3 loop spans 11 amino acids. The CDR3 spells CACQGADTQYF. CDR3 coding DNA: TGTGCCTGCCAGGGGGCAGATACGCAGTATTTT.

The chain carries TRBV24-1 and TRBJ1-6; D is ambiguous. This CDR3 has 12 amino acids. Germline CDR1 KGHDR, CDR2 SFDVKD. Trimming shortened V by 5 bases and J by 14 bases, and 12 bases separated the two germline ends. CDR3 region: CATSAFGDALHF. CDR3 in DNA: TGTGCCACCAGTGCTTTCGGGGATGCCCTCCACTTT.

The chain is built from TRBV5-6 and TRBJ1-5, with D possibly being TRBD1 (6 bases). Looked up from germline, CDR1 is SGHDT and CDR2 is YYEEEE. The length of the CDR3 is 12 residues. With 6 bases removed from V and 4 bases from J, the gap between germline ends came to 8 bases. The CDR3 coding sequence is TGTGCCAGCACCCAGGGGAATCAGCCCCAGCATTTT. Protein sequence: CASTQGNQPQHF. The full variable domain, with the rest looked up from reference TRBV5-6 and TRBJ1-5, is DAGVTQSPTHLIKTRGQQVTLRCSPKSGHDTVSWYQQALGQGPQFIFQYYEEEERQRGNFPDRFSGHQFPNYSSELNVNALLLGDSALYLCASTQGNQPQHFGDGTRLSIL.

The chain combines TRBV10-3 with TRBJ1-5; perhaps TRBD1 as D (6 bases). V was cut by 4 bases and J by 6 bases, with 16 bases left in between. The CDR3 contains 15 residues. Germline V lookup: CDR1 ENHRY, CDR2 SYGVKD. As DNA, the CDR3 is TGTGCCATCAGTGCTCAGGGGAGGGAACCTCAGCCCCAGCATTTT. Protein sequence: CAISAQGREPQPQHF.

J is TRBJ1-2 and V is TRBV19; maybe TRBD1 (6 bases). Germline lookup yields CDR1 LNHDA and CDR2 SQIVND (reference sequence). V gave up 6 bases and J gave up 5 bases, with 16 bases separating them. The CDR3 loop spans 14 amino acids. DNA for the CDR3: TGTGCCAGTAGAAGGACAGAGCTAAATTATGGCTACACCTTC. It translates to CASRRTELNYGYTF. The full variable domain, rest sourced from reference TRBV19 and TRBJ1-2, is DGGITQSPKYLFRKEGQNVTLSCEQNLNHDAMYWYRQDPGQGLRLIYYSQIVNDFQKGDIAEGYSVSREKKESFPLTVTSAQKNPTAFYLCASRRTELNYGYTFGSGTRLTVV.

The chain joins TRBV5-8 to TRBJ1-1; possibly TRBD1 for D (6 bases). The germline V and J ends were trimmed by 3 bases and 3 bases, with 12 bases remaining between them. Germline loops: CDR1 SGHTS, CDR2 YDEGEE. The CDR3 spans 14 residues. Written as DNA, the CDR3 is TGTGCCAGCAGCTCATGGACAGAGGACACTGAAGCTTTCTTT. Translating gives CASSSWTEDTEAFF.

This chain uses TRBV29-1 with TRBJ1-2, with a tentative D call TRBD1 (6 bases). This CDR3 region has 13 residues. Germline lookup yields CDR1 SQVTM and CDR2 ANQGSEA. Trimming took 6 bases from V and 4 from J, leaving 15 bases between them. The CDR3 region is CSVTDRNPYGYTF. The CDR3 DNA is TGCAGCGTGACCGACAGGAACCCCTATGGCTACACCTTC.

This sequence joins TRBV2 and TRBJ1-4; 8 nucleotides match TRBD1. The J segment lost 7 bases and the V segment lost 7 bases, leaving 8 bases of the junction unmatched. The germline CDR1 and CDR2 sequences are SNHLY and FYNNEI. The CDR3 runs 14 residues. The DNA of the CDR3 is TGTGCCAGCACCCGACAGGGGTTTTCTGAAAAACTGTTTTTT. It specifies CASTRQGFSEKLFF.

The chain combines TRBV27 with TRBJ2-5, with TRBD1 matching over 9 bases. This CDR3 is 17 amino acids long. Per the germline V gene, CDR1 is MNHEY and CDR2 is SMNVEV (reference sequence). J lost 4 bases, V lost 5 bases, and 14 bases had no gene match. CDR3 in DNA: TGTGCCAGCAGTCTATACTCGGGACAGGGTTTAATAGAGACCCAGTACTTC. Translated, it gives CASSLYSGQGLIETQYF.

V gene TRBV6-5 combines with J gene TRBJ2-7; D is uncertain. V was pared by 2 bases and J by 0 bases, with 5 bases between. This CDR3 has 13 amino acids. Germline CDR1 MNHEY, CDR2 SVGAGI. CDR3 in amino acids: CASSYGPSYEQYF. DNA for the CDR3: TGTGCCAGCAGTTACGGCCCCTCCTACGAGCAGTACTTC.

CDR3 sequence: CASREQADTQYF. The CDR3 DNA reads as TGTGCCAGCAGGGAACAGGCAGATACGCAGTATTTT. The gene calls are TRBV2 and TRBJ2-3, with D perhaps matching TRBD1 (5 bases). Germline V gene lookup returns CDR1 SNHLY and CDR2 FYNNEI. Trimming took off 6 bases at V and 4 bases at J, with 8 bases between the two ends. The CDR3 has 12 amino acids.

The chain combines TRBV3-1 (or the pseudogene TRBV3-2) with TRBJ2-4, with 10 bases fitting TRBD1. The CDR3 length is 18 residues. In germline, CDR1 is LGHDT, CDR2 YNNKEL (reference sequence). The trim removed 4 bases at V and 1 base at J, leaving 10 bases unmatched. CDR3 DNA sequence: TGTGCCAGCAGCCCAGGGACAGGGGCTTGGGAGGCCAAAAACATTCAGTACTTC. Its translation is CASSPGTGAWEAKNIQYF.

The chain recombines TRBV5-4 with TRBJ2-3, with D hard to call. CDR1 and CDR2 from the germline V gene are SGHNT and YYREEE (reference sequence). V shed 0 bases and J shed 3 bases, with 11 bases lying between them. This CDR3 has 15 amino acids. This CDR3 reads CASSLDGITTDTQYF. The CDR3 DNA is TGTGCCAGCAGCTTGGACGGTATTACGACAGATACGCAGTATTTT.

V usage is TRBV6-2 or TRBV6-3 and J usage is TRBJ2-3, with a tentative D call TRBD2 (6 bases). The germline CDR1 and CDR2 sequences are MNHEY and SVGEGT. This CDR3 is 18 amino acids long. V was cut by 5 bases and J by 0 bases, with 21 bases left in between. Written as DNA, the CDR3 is TGTGCCAGCAGTACACCACCGGGTAGAGGGACTAGCACAGATACGCAGTATTTT. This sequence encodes CASSTPPGRGTSTDTQYF.

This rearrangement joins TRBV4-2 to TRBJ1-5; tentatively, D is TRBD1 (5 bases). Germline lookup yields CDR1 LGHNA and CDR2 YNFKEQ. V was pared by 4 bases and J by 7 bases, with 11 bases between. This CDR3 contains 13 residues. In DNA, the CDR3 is TGTGCCAGCAGCCCTGGGGGGAGCCAGCCCCAGCATTTT. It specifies CASSPGGSQPQHF.

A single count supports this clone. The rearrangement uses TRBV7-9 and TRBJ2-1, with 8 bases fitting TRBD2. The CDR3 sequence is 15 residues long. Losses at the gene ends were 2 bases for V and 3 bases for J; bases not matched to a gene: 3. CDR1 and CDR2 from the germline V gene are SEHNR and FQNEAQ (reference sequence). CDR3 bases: TGTGCCAGCAGCTTAACCGGGACTAGCTACAATGAGCAGTTCTTC. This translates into CASSLTGTSYNEQFF.

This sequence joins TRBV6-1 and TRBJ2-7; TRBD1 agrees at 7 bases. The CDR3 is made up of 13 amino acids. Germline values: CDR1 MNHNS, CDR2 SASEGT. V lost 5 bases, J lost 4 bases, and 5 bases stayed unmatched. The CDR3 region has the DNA TGTGCCAGCAGTATTCGGGACAGTTACGAGCAGTACTTC. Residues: CASSIRDSYEQYF.

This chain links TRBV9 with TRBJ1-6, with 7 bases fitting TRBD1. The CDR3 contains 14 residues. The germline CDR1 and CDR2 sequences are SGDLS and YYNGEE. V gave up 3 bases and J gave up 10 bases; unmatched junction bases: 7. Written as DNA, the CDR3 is TGTGCCAGCAGCGCAGACAGGGATGGGTCACCCCTCCACTTT. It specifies CASSADRDGSPLHF. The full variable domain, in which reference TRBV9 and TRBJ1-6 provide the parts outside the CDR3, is DSGVTQTPKHLITATGQRVTLRCSPRSGDLSVYWYQQSLDQGLQFLIQYYNGEERAKGNILERFSAQQFPDLHSELNLSSLELGDSALYFCASSADRDGSPLHFGNGTRLTVT.

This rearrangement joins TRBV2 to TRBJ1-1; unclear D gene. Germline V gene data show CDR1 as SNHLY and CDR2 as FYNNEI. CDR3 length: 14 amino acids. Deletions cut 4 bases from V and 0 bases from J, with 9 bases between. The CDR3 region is CASSGGFMNTEAFF. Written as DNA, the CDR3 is TGTGCCAGCAGTGGCGGATTCATGAACACTGAAGCTTTCTTT. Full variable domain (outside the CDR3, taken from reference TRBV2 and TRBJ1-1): EPEVTQTPSHQVTQMGQEVILRCVPISNHLYFYWYRQILGQKVEFLVSFYNNEISEKSEIFDDQFSVERPDGSNFTLKIRSTKLEDSAMYFCASSGGFMNTEAFFGQGTRLTVV.

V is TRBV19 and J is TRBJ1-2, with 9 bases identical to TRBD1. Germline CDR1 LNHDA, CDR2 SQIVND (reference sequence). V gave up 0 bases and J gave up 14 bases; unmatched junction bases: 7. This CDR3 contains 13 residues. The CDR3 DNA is TGTGCCAGTAGTATAGATACCGGGACAGGGAGGACCTTC. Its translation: CASSIDTGTGRTF.